Listed here are 17 T cell receptor beta chains from one sample, sequenced in a study of cytomegalovirus exposure and HLA in healthy donors. Assay: immunoSEQ multiplex PCR; the TCRdb copy retains only in-frame clones and omits some. This sample has more than 150,000 clones; approximately 80% occur once, and the top ten carry roughly 7%. The specimen was PBMCs. The receptors originated from a man between 18 and 29 years old in good health and CMV-seropositive.

The chain recombines TRBV4-3 with TRBJ2-2, with 9 bases matching TRBD2. The CDR3 totals 14 residues. J was trimmed by 5 bases and V by 2 bases; bases with no gene match: 0. Germline CDR1 and CDR2: LGHNA and YSLEER. The CDR3 is CASSQLAGTGELFF. CDR3 coding DNA: TGCGCCAGCAGCCAACTAGCGGGAACCGGGGAGCTGTTTTTT.

The CDR3 loop is CASSSRADTQYF. The DNA of the CDR3 is TGTGCCAGCAGTTCACGAGCTGATACGCAGTATTTT. The J gene is TRBJ2-3, the V gene TRBV28; D remains unclear. The CDR3 is made up of 12 amino acids. Trimming removed 4 bases at V and 6 bases at J, with 8 bases between. Germline-derived CDR1 and CDR2 are MDHEN and SYDVKM.

This chain joins TRBV19 and TRBJ2-3; the match to TRBD2 covers 7 bases. The germline V gene has CDR1 LNHDA and CDR2 SQIVND (reference sequence). This CDR3 has 14 amino acids. With V trimmed by 5 bases and J by 0 bases, 2 bases remained unmatched. The CDR3 loop reads CASSVSGSTDTQYF. The CDR3 region has the DNA TGTGCCAGTAGTGTTAGCGGGAGCACAGATACGCAGTATTTT. Combining the CDR3 with reference TRBV19 and TRBJ2-3 gives the whole variable domain DGGITQSPKYLFRKEGQNVTLSCEQNLNHDAMYWYRQDPGQGLRLIYYSQIVNDFQKGDIAEGYSVSREKKESFPLTVTSAQKNPTAFYLCASSVSGSTDTQYFGPGTRLTVL.

This clone was recorded only once. The rearrangement links TRBV11-1 to TRBJ2-6; the D is unclear. V was cut by 5 bases and J by 0 bases, with 17 bases left in between. This CDR3 spans 18 amino acids. In germline, CDR1 is SGHAT, CDR2 FQDESV (reference sequence). The CDR3 region has the DNA TGTGCCAGCAGCGCCCGGGTCCTCGAATTCTCTGGGGCCAACGTCCTGACTTTC. Its protein is CASSARVLEFSGANVLTF.

This chain joins TRBV4-3 and TRBJ1-4, with no clear D. The germline V and J ends were trimmed by 2 bases and 8 bases, with 12 bases remaining between them. Germline V gene lookup returns CDR1 LGHNA and CDR2 YSLEER. CDR3 length equals 14 residues. The DNA of the CDR3 is TGCGCCAGCAGCCAATTGGTCCTCGGGGAAAAACTGTTTTTT. Translating gives CASSQLVLGEKLFF.

This clone was seen only once. The V and J genes are TRBV7-3 and TRBJ2-1; 12 bases map to TRBD2. Unmatched junction bases numbered 3, after V lost 2 bases and J lost 4 bases. Germline V gene data show CDR1 as SGHTA and CDR2 as FQGTGA. The CDR3 length is 16 residues. CDR3 sequence reads: CASSLSGTSGYNEQFF. The CDR3, as DNA: TGTGCCAGCAGCTTATCCGGGACTAGCGGGTACAATGAGCAGTTCTTC. Together with reference TRBV7-3 and TRBJ2-1, the CDR3 gives the full variable domain: GAGVSQTPSNKVTEKGKYVELRCDPISGHTALYWYRQSLGQGPEFLIYFQGTGAADDSGLPNDRFFAVRPEGSVSTLKIQRTERGDSAVYLCASSLSGTSGYNEQFFGPGTRLTVL.

The chain joins TRBV30 to TRBJ1-2, with a weak D call TRBD1 (6 bases). CDR1 GTSNPN and CDR2 SVGIG come from the germline V gene (reference sequence). V was cut by 5 bases and J by 10 bases, with 17 bases left in between. The CDR3 spans 12 residues. The DNA of the CDR3 is TGTGCCTGGGGACAGTCTTTACTTGTCTACACCTTC. It translates to CAWGQSLLVYTF.

The rearrangement joins TRBV5-6 to TRBJ1-3; D not certain. The CDR3 is 16 residues long. Trimming left V 2 bases short and J 2 bases short, with 14 bases between. The germline CDR1 and CDR2 sequences are SGHDT and YYEEEE. CDR3 sequence: CASSFSGGRPGNTIYF. The DNA for the CDR3 is TGTGCCAGCAGCTTCTCAGGAGGGAGACCTGGAAACACCATATATTTT.

This chain joins TRBV30 and TRBJ2-7, with 7 bases lining up with TRBD2. This CDR3 contains 12 residues. J lost 3 bases, V lost 3 bases, and 2 bases had no gene match. The germline CDR1 and CDR2 sequences are GTSNPN and SVGIG (reference sequence). CDR3 DNA: TGTGCCTGGAGCTGGGACTACTACGAGCAGTACTTC. Protein sequence: CAWSWDYYEQYF.

The chain links TRBV25-1 to TRBJ2-1; TRBD1 matches at 10 bases. V shed 5 bases and J 11 bases; nucleotides not matched to a gene: 12. Looked up from germline, CDR1 is MGHDK and CDR2 is SYGVNS. This CDR3 has 15 amino acids. The CDR3 DNA is TGTGCCAGCAGTCCAATGGACAGGGGGGCGTTGAAGCAGTTCTTC. Amino acids: CASSPMDRGALKQFF.

The CDR3 here is CASSRDYSYEQYF. The DNA of the CDR3 is TGCGCCAGCAGTCGGGACTACTCCTACGAGCAGTACTTC. The chain is built from TRBV4-1 and TRBJ2-7, with TRBD2 matching over 7 bases. Germline assignment: CDR1 MGHRA and CDR2 YSYEKL. This CDR3 has 13 amino acids. With V trimmed by 6 bases and J by 0 bases, 2 bases remained unmatched.

In this sample, this clone turned up once. The chain combines TRBV30 with TRBJ2-3; 10 positions agree with TRBD2. CDR1 is GTSNPN, CDR2 SVGIG, per germline (reference sequence). The CDR3 spans 16 residues. The V gene end was trimmed by 2 bases and the J gene end by 5 bases; junction bases not matched to a gene: 10. The DNA for the CDR3 is TGTGCCTGGAGTACCTACCCTCGGACTAGCGGAGATACGCAGTATTTT. Translating it yields CAWSTYPRTSGDTQYF.

This clone turned up a few times. The CDR3 DNA sequence: TGCGCCAGCAGCCAAGAGCGGGTGGGCTATGGCTACACCTTC. Translation: CASSQERVGYGYTF. The chain recombines TRBV4-3 with TRBJ1-2; unclear D gene. The CDR3 is 14 residues long. Germline values: CDR1 LGHNA, CDR2 YSLEER. V was cut by 0 bases and J by 4 bases, with 9 bases left in between.

This sequence joins TRBV28 and TRBJ1-5, with D uncertain. The CDR3 has 14 residues. Germline V lookup: CDR1 MDHEN, CDR2 SYDVKM. V was clipped by 3 bases and J by 0 bases, with 6 bases between them. The CDR3: CASSFPNSNQPQHF. The DNA for the CDR3 is TGTGCCAGCAGTTTCCCCAATAGCAATCAGCCCCAGCATTTT.

The chain carries TRBV4-3 and TRBJ2-3; D is unresolved. Germline assignment: CDR1 LGHNA and CDR2 YSLEER. The length of the CDR3 is 14 residues. With 2 bases removed from V and 2 bases from J, the gap between germline ends came to 8 bases. The CDR3 DNA reads as TGCGCCAGCAGCCAATCTTTATACACAGATACGCAGTATTTT. Translating it yields CASSQSLYTDTQYF.

V is TRBV10-3 and J is TRBJ2-5; 11 positions match TRBD2. This CDR3 region has 16 residues. V lost 1 base, J lost 4 bases, and 5 bases stayed unmatched. The germline gives CDR1 ENHRY, CDR2 SYGVKD. DNA of the CDR3: TGTGCCATCAGTGAGTTTGGGCTAGCGGGAGGAGAGACCCAGTACTTC. Translated, it gives CAISEFGLAGGETQYF.

V and J are TRBV7-2 and TRBJ2-1; 7 bases fit TRBD2. The germline V gene encodes CDR1 SGHTA and CDR2 FQGNSA. The CDR3 length is 15 residues. The V and J ends lost 1 base and 7 bases, in that order; junction bases with no gene match: 7. The CDR3 coding sequence is TGTGCCAGCAGCTTAGAGGAAGCGGGAAGAAATGAGCAGTTCTTC. Its protein is CASSLEEAGRNEQFF.